This T cell receptor (beta chain) was observed in a study of OX40 agonist ivuxolimab in advanced cancers. Broader study findings: Still undetermined is the antigen specificity of the expanded peripheral T cells.

The table came from immunoSEQ multiplex PCR; TCRdb's copy has only in-frame clones and leaves some out. The sample lists about 80,000 clones, roughly 90% occurring once. Deletions cut 0 bases from V and 5 bases from J, with 5 bases between. CDR3 length: 13 residues. Germline V gene data show CDR1 as LGHNA and CDR2 as YSLEER. As concerns this clone: As yet, its antigen is unknown.

Sequencing used CD4+ or CD8+ T cells sorted from blood, obtained in a trial of the OX40 agonist ivuxolimab. The genes are TRBV4-3 and TRBJ2-1; D gene unclear. This sequence originates from an adult with an advanced solid tumor such as melanoma, head and neck, liver or kidney cancer. CDR3 region: CASSQEIDNEQFF. The CDR3 coding sequence is TGCGCCAGCAGCCAAGAAATAGACAATGAGCAGTTCTTC.